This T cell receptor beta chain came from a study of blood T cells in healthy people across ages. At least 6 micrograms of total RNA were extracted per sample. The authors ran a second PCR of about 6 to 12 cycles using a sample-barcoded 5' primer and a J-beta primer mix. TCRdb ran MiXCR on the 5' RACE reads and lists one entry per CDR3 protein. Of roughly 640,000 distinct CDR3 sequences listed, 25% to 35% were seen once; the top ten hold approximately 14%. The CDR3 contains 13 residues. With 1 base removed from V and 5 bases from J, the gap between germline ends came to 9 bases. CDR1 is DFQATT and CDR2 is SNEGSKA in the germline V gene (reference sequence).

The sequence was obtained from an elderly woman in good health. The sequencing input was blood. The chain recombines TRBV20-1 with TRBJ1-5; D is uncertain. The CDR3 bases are TGCAGTGCTAGAGTGGTGAGGGATCAGCCCCAGCATTTT. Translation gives CSARVVRDQPQHF.